This passage covers 24 T cell receptor beta chains from one sample sequenced in a study of cytomegalovirus exposure and HLA in healthy donors. A multiplex PCR was run with 60 Vbeta primers and 13 Jbeta primers. TCRdb keeps only in-frame clones here, not all; method: immunoSEQ multiplex PCR. The sample has under 200,000 clones, approximately 84% seen once. Sequencing used PBMCs. The receptor set was obtained from a man aged 30 to 45 in good health and CMV-seropositive.

The CDR3 DNA reads as TGTGCCAGCAGCCTACTAGCGGGAGGGTGGGAGCAGTACTTC. Protein sequence: CASSLLAGGWEQYF. V is TRBV6-5 and J is TRBJ2-7, with 13 positions matching TRBD2. CDR1 is MNHEY, CDR2 SVGAGI, per germline. This CDR3 has 14 amino acids. V trimming: 6 bases; J trimming: 7 bases; junction bases outside the gene matches: 6.

This clone appeared a few times. This rearrangement joins TRBV5-1 to TRBJ1-1; no definite D call. Germline CDR1 and CDR2: SGHRS and YFSETQ. The V gene lost 2 bases and the J gene lost 0 bases, with 8 bases spanning the gap. The CDR3 has 14 residues. The CDR3, as DNA: TGCGCCAGCAGCTTACAGACAATGAACACTGAAGCTTTCTTT. Its protein is CASSLQTMNTEAFF.

The chain has TRBV27 and TRBJ2-1; 12 bases fit TRBD2. The J segment lost 6 bases and the V segment lost 6 bases, leaving 3 bases of the junction unmatched. The CDR3 has 14 amino acids. Germline assignment: CDR1 MNHEY and CDR2 SMNVEV (reference sequence). Written as DNA, the CDR3 is TGTGCCAGCAGACTAGCGGGAGGTCGCAATGAGCAGTTCTTC. Its translation: CASRLAGGRNEQFF.

The chain links TRBV2 to TRBJ1-2, with D possibly matching TRBD1 (6 bases). The germline V gene encodes CDR1 SNHLY and CDR2 FYNNEI. This CDR3 region has 13 residues. The V gene lost 5 bases and the J gene lost 6 bases, with 13 bases spanning the gap. CDR3 DNA: TGTGCCAGCAGTCGACAGGTTGTTGATGGCTACACCTTC. It encodes CASSRQVVDGYTF.

The genes are TRBV7-2 and TRBJ2-5; D may be TRBD2 (5 bases). The CDR3 loop spans 15 amino acids. V lost 3 bases and J 4 bases, leaving 15 bases between the germline ends. Germline lookup yields CDR1 SGHTA and CDR2 FQGNSA. CDR3 amino acids: CASSFYGIESETQYF. CDR3 bases: TGTGCCAGCAGCTTTTACGGGATTGAGTCAGAGACCCAGTACTTC. The variable domain in full, with the rest retrieved from reference TRBV7-2 and TRBJ2-5, is GAGVSQSPSNKVTEKGKDVELRCDPISGHTALYWYRQSLGQGLEFLIYFQGNSAPDKSGLPSDRFSAERTGGSVSTLTIQRTQQEDSAVYLCASSFYGIESETQYFGPGTRLLVL.

The J gene is TRBJ2-1, the V gene TRBV19; TRBD2 agrees at 9 bases. The CDR3 contains 16 residues. The germline V gene encodes CDR1 LNHDA and CDR2 SQIVND (reference sequence). V dropped 6 bases and J dropped 4; count of bases not matched to a gene: 10. CDR3 in amino acids: CASSPKPSGAYNEQFF. In nucleotides, the CDR3 is TGTGCCAGTAGCCCGAAGCCTAGCGGGGCTTACAATGAGCAGTTCTTC.

This clone turned up a few times. This chain uses TRBV29-1 with TRBJ2-5; tentatively, D is TRBD2 (5 bases). CDR3 length: 14 residues. V lost 4 bases to trimming and J lost 5 bases, with 17 bases between them. Germline-derived CDR1 and CDR2 are SQVTM and ANQGSEA. The CDR3 region has the DNA TGCAGCGTTGCTTGGCCCCGCACTAGGGAGACCCAGTACTTC. This codes for CSVAWPRTRETQYF.

V gene TRBV5-5 combines with J gene TRBJ2-7; TRBD2 matches at 8 bases. Losses at the gene ends were 0 bases for V and 1 base for J; bases not matched to a gene: 6. The CDR3 consists of 16 residues. CDR1 and CDR2 from the germline V gene are SGHKS and YYEKEE (reference sequence). The CDR3 region is CASSLGMGGGSYEQYV. The CDR3 DNA is TGTGCCAGCAGCTTGGGGATGGGCGGGGGGTCCTACGAGCAGTACGTC.

This clone was found a few times. The chain's CDR3 is CASSSTGGFGRGTEAFF. CDR3 DNA: TGTGCCAGCAGTTCAACAGGGGGCTTTGGAAGAGGCACTGAAGCTTTCTTT. The chain links TRBV5-6 to TRBJ1-1, with TRBD1 matching over 9 bases. This CDR3 contains 17 residues. Germline loops: CDR1 SGHDT, CDR2 YYEEEE. The V and J ends lost 5 bases and 4 bases, in that order; junction bases with no gene match: 15.

The V and J genes are TRBV5-1 and TRBJ2-7, with TRBD1 matching 10 bases. In germline, CDR1 is SGHRS, CDR2 YFSETQ. With V trimmed by 4 bases and J by 5 bases, 3 bases remained unmatched. The length of the CDR3 is 13 residues. CDR3 DNA: TGCGCCAGCAGCAGGGACAGGGGTCACGAGCAGTACGTC. Amino acid sequence: CASSRDRGHEQYV.

V and J are TRBV6-1 and TRBJ2-5; 7 bases line up with TRBD2. The CDR3 runs 16 residues. From germline, CDR1 is MNHNS and CDR2 SASEGT. The junction had 13 bases not matched to a gene; V was cut back by 4 bases and J by 5 bases. CDR3 loop: CASSGEGGTVRETQYF. In nucleotides, the CDR3 is TGTGCCAGCAGTGGGGAGGGAGGCACGGTTCGGGAGACCCAGTACTTC.

V usage is TRBV27 and J usage is TRBJ1-5, with TRBD1 as a possible D gene (6 bases). Germline loops: CDR1 MNHEY, CDR2 SMNVEV (reference sequence). This CDR3 comprises 21 residues. V was cut by 5 bases and J by 0 bases, with 29 bases left in between. The CDR3 loop is CASSTLIPRGQEPYSNQPQHF. The CDR3 DNA reads TGTGCCAGCAGTACCCTAATTCCGCGGGGGCAGGAACCGTATAGCAATCAGCCCCAGCATTTT.

The chain links TRBV6-1 to TRBJ2-1, with D possibly matching TRBD1 (6 bases). Germline CDR1 MNHNS, CDR2 SASEGT. V lost 8 bases to trimming and J lost 7 bases, with 15 bases between them. CDR3 size: 13 residues. The DNA for the CDR3 is TGTGCCAGCCAAGGACAGTATTTAAATGAGCAGTTCTTC. This sequence encodes CASQGQYLNEQFF.

The chain links TRBV28 to TRBJ1-2; weak D call: TRBD1 (5 bases). The CDR3 loop spans 13 amino acids. Germline assignment: CDR1 MDHEN and CDR2 SYDVKM. V was pared by 3 bases and J by 6 bases, with 11 bases between. CDR3 residues: CASSLSRADGYTF. CDR3 sequence (DNA): TGTGCCAGCAGTTTGTCCAGGGCGGATGGCTACACCTTC.

In its sample, this clone was seen a few times. This chain uses TRBV4-1 with TRBJ2-7, with D unclear. Germline-derived CDR1 and CDR2 are MGHRA and YSYEKL. This CDR3 has 12 residues. The ends were cut back, 3 bases at V and 3 bases at J, with 6 bases in the middle. The CDR3 region is CASSHSGYEQYF. CDR3 in DNA: TGCGCCAGCAGCCATAGTGGCTACGAGCAGTACTTC.

This clone was detected once. This chain connects TRBV19 to TRBJ1-2; D remains unclear. The CDR3 is 12 amino acids. Germline values: CDR1 LNHDA, CDR2 SQIVND (reference sequence). Trimming took off 5 bases at V and 3 bases at J, with 7 bases between the two ends. The DNA of the CDR3 is TGTGCCAGTAGTGTCCGTCACTATGGCTACACCTTC. Translation: CASSVRHYGYTF.

The rearrangement joins TRBV5-1 to TRBJ2-1; D call uncertain. The V end lost 0 bases, the J end lost 10 bases, and 17 bases lay between the germline ends. The CDR3 length is 15 residues. CDR1 SGHRS and CDR2 YFSETQ come from the germline V gene. In DNA, the CDR3 is TGCGCCAGCAGCTTGGCTAGTTCTGAGGTCGGCGAGCAGTTCTTC. This translates into CASSLASSEVGEQFF.

The rearrangement links TRBV2 to TRBJ1-2; TRBD1 agrees at 9 bases. The CDR3 is made up of 14 amino acids. The germline gives CDR1 SNHLY, CDR2 FYNNEI. V lost 7 bases and J lost 7; bases outside the gene matches: 10. The CDR3 is CASNRDRESGGYTF. As DNA, the CDR3 is TGTGCCAGCAACCGGGACAGGGAATCAGGTGGCTACACCTTC.

The chain combines TRBV2 with TRBJ1-1; 7 bases agree with TRBD1. Trimming cost V 5 bases and J 2 bases; bases outside gene matches: 8. Germline V CDR1 and CDR2: SNHLY, FYNNEI. CDR3 length: 15 amino acids. For the CDR3, the DNA is TGTGCCAGCAGTATCTACAGGGGAGACAACACTGAAGCTTTCTTT. It is translated as CASSIYRGDNTEAFF.

The chain uses TRBV9 and TRBJ1-2; TRBD1 agrees at 9 bases. Germline CDR1 reads SGDLS; CDR2 reads YYNGEE. The CDR3 spans 14 residues. V was clipped by 0 bases and J by 8 bases; unmatched bases: 5. The CDR3 nucleotides are TGTGCCAGCAGCGTAGGACAGGGGGTGCGGGGCTACACCTTC. As protein: CASSVGQGVRGYTF.

The gene calls are TRBV5-4 and TRBJ2-3, with D maybe TRBD2 (5 bases). Germline CDR1 reads SGHNT; CDR2 reads YYREEE (reference sequence). The CDR3 length is 13 residues. V gave up 4 bases and J gave up 2 bases, with 8 bases separating them. The DNA of the CDR3 is TGTGCCAGCAGCCAAGACTACACAGATACGCAGTATTTT. Translated: CASSQDYTDTQYF. Combining the CDR3 with reference TRBV5-4 and TRBJ2-3 gives the whole variable domain ETGVTQSPTHLIKTRGQQVTLRCSSQSGHNTVSWYQQALGQGPQFIFQYYREEENGRGNFPPRFSGLQFPNYSSELNVNALELDDSALYLCASSQDYTDTQYFGPGTRLTVL.

This rearrangement joins TRBV7-2 to TRBJ2-1, with 8 nucleotides matching TRBD1. After removal of 5 bases from V and 9 bases from J, the junction contained 12 bases not matched to a gene. CDR3 length equals 15 residues. CDR1 and CDR2 from the germline V gene are SGHTA and FQGNSA. The CDR3 reads CASSPRTGYDGEQFF. The CDR3 DNA is TGTGCCAGCAGCCCCCGGACAGGGTATGATGGTGAGCAGTTCTTC.

V and J are TRBV7-9 and TRBJ2-7; TRBD2 matches 8 bases. V trimming: 5 bases; J trimming: 3 bases; junction bases outside the gene matches: 6. Germline loops: CDR1 SEHNR, CDR2 FQNEAQ (reference sequence). The CDR3 is 14 amino acids. The CDR3 sequence is CASSREGVGYEQYV. The CDR3 region has the DNA TGTGCCAGCAGCCGGGAGGGGGTGGGCTACGAGCAGTACGTC.

This chain connects TRBV7-9 to TRBJ1-3; tentatively, D is TRBD1 (6 bases). V shed 5 bases and J shed 4 bases, with 12 bases lying between them. CDR1 SEHNR and CDR2 FQNEAQ come from the germline V gene (reference sequence). CDR3 length: 14 amino acids. CDR3 sequence (DNA): TGTGCCAGCAGCGGACAGAAGCTCGGAAACACCATATATTTT. Protein sequence: CASSGQKLGNTIYF.